This TCR beta chain was recorded in a study of shared clonotypes between healthy human individuals. Points from the study as a whole: Blood was the sole source, and tissue repertoires probably differ.

Naive CD8 cells lacked CD45RO, underwent positive selection for CCR7 and left out terminally differentiated effector memory CD45RA+ cells. Every one of the donors was a Caucasian adult that lived in Nashville, Tennessee. The V gene end was trimmed by 3 bases and the J gene end by 3 bases; junction bases not matched to a gene: 11. The CDR3 contains 16 residues. Germline V gene data show CDR1 as LNHNV and CDR2 as YYDKDF (reference sequence). A remark on this clone: What it recognizes is unknown.

It was about 180 ng DNA, approximately 28,000 T cell genomes, that sorted-subset replicate PCRs used. Some clones are missing from TCRdb's copy, which holds only in-frame ones; the method was immunoSEQ multiplex PCR. Seen here are hundreds of thousands of clones, roughly 96% observed once, and the top ten hold more than 0.085%. This rearrangement joins TRBV15 to TRBJ2-7; 7 bases agree with TRBD1. The receptor's source is a woman in her 30s in good health. Sample: naive CD8+ T cells sorted from blood. CDR3 sequence reads: CATSSIRDSLNYEQYF. DNA for the CDR3: TGTGCCACCAGCAGTATCCGGGACAGTCTTAACTACGAGCAGTACTTC.